The next 20 T cell receptor beta chains were all read from a single sample in a study of cytomegalovirus exposure and HLA in healthy donors. It was with 60 Vbeta and 13 Jbeta primers that the PCR ran. Sequenced by immunoSEQ multiplex PCR; TCRdb stores in-frame clones only, minus some. This sample yields approximately 200,000 clones, of which about 80% are seen a single time; more than 1.3% belongs to the top ten. Input material: PBMCs. Source of these receptors: a girl aged 5-17 years in good health and CMV-seronegative.

The CDR3 protein is CASSSRVGTGDQGYTF. The CDR3 DNA is TGTGCCAGCAGCTCCCGGGTGGGGACAGGGGATCAAGGCTACACCTTC. This chain connects TRBV27 to TRBJ1-2, with 10 positions matching TRBD1. The V gene's germline CDR1 is MNHEY and CDR2 SMNVEV (reference sequence). J gave up 8 bases and V 6 bases, and 15 bases lay outside the gene matches. CDR3 length equals 16 residues.

V usage is TRBV28 and J usage is TRBJ2-1; D not resolved. Per the germline V gene, CDR1 is MDHEN and CDR2 is SYDVKM. Trimming removed 7 bases from V and 0 bases from J, with 10 bases in between. The CDR3 contains 14 residues. CDR3 protein: CASKLPSSYNEQFF. The CDR3, as DNA: TGTGCCAGCAAACTGCCGAGCTCCTACAATGAGCAGTTCTTC.

The chain links TRBV4-3 to TRBJ1-1; the D gene is possibly TRBD1 (5 bases). V was clipped by 5 bases and J by 2 bases, with 15 bases between them. The length of the CDR3 is 15 residues. Germline V gene sequence: CDR1 LGHNA, CDR2 YSLEER. CDR3 loop: CASSTRRGVNTEAFF. The DNA for the CDR3 is TGCGCCAGCAGCACAAGACGGGGGGTTAACACTGAAGCTTTCTTT.

The genes are TRBV6-5 and TRBJ1-5, with D unresolved. The CDR3 runs 15 residues. In germline, CDR1 is MNHEY, CDR2 SVGAGI. V was shortened by 6 bases and J by 2 bases, with 14 bases between the two germline ends. The CDR3 sequence: CASSPSGSGNQPQHF. In nucleotides, the CDR3 is TGTGCCAGCAGCCCATCCGGGTCGGGCAATCAGCCCCAGCATTTT.

This clone occurred once. This chain connects TRBV7-8 to TRBJ2-7; D gene ambiguous. The CDR3 length is 11 residues. The V gene lost 5 bases and the J gene lost 5 bases, with 7 bases spanning the gap. The germline V gene encodes CDR1 SGHVS and CDR2 FQNEAQ. For the CDR3, the DNA is TGTGCCAGCAGCGCGGCCCACGAGCAGTACTTC. This translates into CASSAAHEQYF. Full variable domain (remainder filled in from reference TRBV7-8 and TRBJ2-7): GAGVSQSPRYKVAKRGQDVALRCDPISGHVSLFWYQQALGQGPEFLTYFQNEAQLDKSGLPSDRFFAERPEGSVSTLKIQRTQQEDSAVYLCASSAAHEQYFGPGTRLTVT.

The CDR3, as DNA: TGTGCCAGCCGGACATACCTCAACTATGGCTACACCTTC. Its translation: CASRTYLNYGYTF. This chain links TRBV5-5 with TRBJ1-2, with D tentatively TRBD1 (5 bases). V was trimmed by 7 bases and J by 2 bases, leaving 12 bases between them. The CDR3 runs to 13 residues. Germline V gene sequence: CDR1 SGHKS, CDR2 YYEKEE (reference sequence).

This chain links TRBV30 with TRBJ2-2, with a weak D call TRBD1 (6 bases). From germline, CDR1 is GTSNPN and CDR2 SVGIG (reference sequence). This CDR3 comprises 13 residues. Between the trimmed V and J ends, which lost 0 bases and 7 bases, there was a span of 9 bases. The CDR3 nucleotides read TGTGCCTGGAGTGTACAGGGCGACGGGGAGCTGTTTTTT. Its protein is CAWSVQGDGELFF.

This sequence joins TRBV7-8 and TRBJ1-4; D perhaps matches TRBD1 (5 bases). Between the trimmed V and J ends, which lost 2 bases and 10 bases, there was a span of 23 bases. In germline, CDR1 is SGHVS, CDR2 FQNEAQ. This CDR3 has 17 amino acids. DNA of the CDR3: TGTGCCAGCAGCTTATTGGGGATGGGGGGGGAATCGGCAAAACTGTTTTTT. Its translation is CASSLLGMGGESAKLFF. Based on the CDR3 plus reference TRBV7-8 and TRBJ1-4, the full variable domain is GAGVSQSPRYKVAKRGQDVALRCDPISGHVSLFWYQQALGQGPEFLTYFQNEAQLDKSGLPSDRFFAERPEGSVSTLKIQRTQQEDSAVYLCASSLLGMGGESAKLFFGSGTQLSVL.

The rearrangement joins TRBV5-1 to TRBJ2-1; 8 nucleotides match TRBD2. Germline trimming cut 4 bases from V and 8 bases from J; bases unmatched to any gene: 5. CDR1 is SGHRS, CDR2 YFSETQ, per germline. The CDR3 runs 13 residues. The CDR3: CASSQGLVYEQFF. CDR3 coding DNA: TGCGCCAGCAGCCAGGGACTAGTCTATGAGCAGTTCTTC.

The chain carries TRBV28 and TRBJ2-3, with D perhaps matching TRBD2 (6 bases). This CDR3 contains 17 residues. Trimming took 2 bases from V and 0 from J, leaving 15 bases between them. Germline V gene sequence: CDR1 MDHEN, CDR2 SYDVKM. The CDR3 region has the DNA TGTGCCAGCAGTTTAAACTTGTACGGGACTAGCACAGATACGCAGTATTTT. It encodes CASSLNLYGTSTDTQYF.

The DNA for the CDR3 is TGCGCCAGCAGCCGGGCGCCAGGGTCTGAAAAACTGTTTTTT. Protein: CASSRAPGSEKLFF. The chain is built from TRBV5-1 and TRBJ1-4; a possible D gene is TRBD1 (5 bases). The CDR3 contains 14 residues. Looked up from germline, CDR1 is SGHRS and CDR2 is YFSETQ. The V end was cut by 4 bases, the J end by 7 bases, with 14 bases between.

The V and J genes are TRBV5-1 and TRBJ2-5, with 10 bases identical to TRBD1. The J call could be wrong; TRBJ2-7 is a better fit for the DNA end. The germline V gene encodes CDR1 SGHRS and CDR2 YFSETQ. The CDR3 has 21 amino acids. The DNA of the CDR3 is TGCGCCAGCAGCCAAGACAGGGGGCGCGTATCCGGGCGGGAACCACTCTACGAGCAGTACTTC. This encodes CASSQDRGRVSGREPLYEQYF.

This clone was counted between two and nine times. The rearrangement joins TRBV5-1 to TRBJ1-1, with D possibly matching TRBD1 (6 bases). CDR3 length: 14 residues. Trimming stripped 4 bases from V and 3 bases from J, with 13 bases between. CDR1 SGHRS and CDR2 YFSETQ come from the germline V gene. CDR3 in amino acids: CASSTTGYYTEAFF. Written as DNA, the CDR3 is TGCGCCAGCAGCACGACAGGTTATTACACTGAAGCTTTCTTT.

This rearrangement joins TRBV27 to TRBJ2-2, with TRBD1 matching 9 bases. Germline CDR1 MNHEY, CDR2 SMNVEV (reference sequence). The CDR3 is 15 residues long. V shed 8 bases and J 6 bases; nucleotides not matched to a gene: 10. CDR3 protein: CASGLRDRVPGELFF. The CDR3 region has the DNA TGTGCCAGCGGACTCCGGGACAGGGTTCCCGGGGAGCTGTTTTTT.

This chain connects TRBV7-9 to TRBJ1-1; D call uncertain. V was clipped by 4 bases and J by 0 bases, with 6 bases between them. CDR1 and CDR2 from the germline V gene are SEHNR and FQNEAQ (reference sequence). The CDR3 has 13 amino acids. DNA of the CDR3: TGTGCCAGCAGCTCCACAGTGAACACTGAAGCTTTCTTT. Protein: CASSSTVNTEAFF.

This chain uses TRBV11-2 with TRBJ2-1; TRBD1 matches at 8 bases. The junction had 8 bases not matched to a gene; V was cut back by 2 bases and J by 8 bases. Looked up from germline, CDR1 is SGHAT and CDR2 is FQNNGV. The CDR3 runs 15 residues. DNA of the CDR3: TGTGCCAGCAGCTTACTACAGGGGGGTAAGGATGAGCAGTTCTTC. Translating gives CASSLLQGGKDEQFF.

The rearrangement joins TRBV28 to TRBJ1-1; 8 bases are a match to TRBD1. The CDR3 loop spans 13 amino acids. V lost 6 bases and J lost 1; bases outside the gene matches: 1. Germline CDR1 reads MDHEN; CDR2 reads SYDVKM. The CDR3 DNA is TGTGCCAGCAGGGGGACAGGGAACACTGAAGCTTTCTTT. It is translated as CASRGTGNTEAFF. The full variable domain, with the rest looked up from reference TRBV28 and TRBJ1-1, is DVKVTQSSRYLVKRTGEKVFLECVQDMDHENMFWYRQDPGLGLRLIYFSYDVKMKEKGDIPEGYSVSREKKERFSLILESASTNQTSMYLCASRGTGNTEAFFGQGTRLTVV.

V and J are TRBV28 and TRBJ2-1; TRBD2 might be the D (6 bases). The length of the CDR3 is 12 residues. Looked up from germline, CDR1 is MDHEN and CDR2 is SYDVKM. Trimming shortened V by 5 bases and J by 12 bases, and 14 bases separated the two germline ends. The CDR3 DNA reads TGTGCCAGCAGTCCAGGGACCGGGGGGCAGTTCTTC. Residues: CASSPGTGGQFF.

The chain is built from TRBV6-5 and TRBJ2-7; TRBD1 matches 8 bases. Germline V gene sequence: CDR1 MNHEY, CDR2 SVGAGI. CDR3 size: 14 residues. Germline trimming cut 5 bases from V and 1 base from J; bases unmatched to any gene: 4. CDR3 amino acids: CASSAGTGSYEQYF. The CDR3 DNA follows: TGTGCCAGCAGTGCCGGGACAGGATCCTACGAGCAGTACTTC.

Only one count was recorded for this clone. The chain joins TRBV27 to TRBJ2-7, with 10 bases fitting TRBD2. The CDR3 consists of 15 residues. Germline lookup yields CDR1 MNHEY and CDR2 SMNVEV (reference sequence). With V trimmed by 5 bases and J by 4 bases, 8 bases remained unmatched. CDR3 DNA: TGTGCCAGCAGTCCCCTAGCGGGGGTTCCTTACGAGCAGTACTTC. Its translation is CASSPLAGVPYEQYF.